This TCR beta chain was sequenced for a study of control samples from healthy donors and cancer patients (dated by TCRdb to the early 2020s). To note about this clone: Which antigen it targets is not known. No clone much larger than this one lies a single base away; base qualities are absent.

The method behind the library was the immunoSEQ multiplex PCR assay. Sourced from immuneACCESS, this table was stored by TCRdb with only in-frame sequences that have V and J called. A share of the clones is absent; for the studies checked, an unresolved V gene accounts for under half, and the remainder has no known explanation. The table for this sample lists over 150,000 clones; under 96% of them were counted only once. The ten most abundant clones make up approximately 1% of the sample. The sequencing sample was made of blood. The receptor's source is a woman aged 30 to 39 in good health.

The CDR3 region reads CASSVVKGTGLATEAFF. The nucleotide sequence reads TGTGCCAGCAGCGTAGTTAAGGGGACCGGGTTAGCCACTGAAGCTTTCTTT. The chain links TRBV9 with TRBJ1-1; TRBD1 might be the D gene, on 5 matching bases. Trimming removed 0 bases from V and 4 bases from J, leaving 19 bases between the germline ends. Counted from cysteine to phenylalanine, this CDR3 has 17 amino acids. Only the CDR3 DNA is retained, 51 bases long and in frame from the first base. CDR1 and CDR2 (SGDLS, YYNGEE) derive from the germline V gene.